This T cell receptor beta chain was identified during a study of PD-L1 blockade in urothelial cancer. Overall study context: A median roughly 150,000 T cells were found in blood samples.

From germline, CDR1 is SGDLS and CDR2 YYNGEE. The CDR3 length is 15 residues. Trimming removed 0 bases from V and 4 bases from J, with 13 bases in between. Here immunoSEQ multiplex PCR was the method, and the copy in TCRdb shows in-frame clones only, minus some. The data show 25,000 to 30,000 clones, 85% to 90% seen once. Patients had urothelial carcinoma that was locally advanced or metastatic. This sample comprised PBMCs, obtained around atezolizumab (anti-PD-L1) treatment. This clonotype was sampled from a man in his forties or fifties with urothelial cancer. V and J are TRBV9 and TRBJ1-2; a weak D match, TRBD1 (6 bases). DNA for the CDR3: TGTGCCAGCAGCGTAGACGCGGACAGCCCCTATGGCTACACCTTC. Encoded protein: CASSVDADSPYGYTF.